The 15 T cell receptor beta chains below were found in one sample sequenced in a study of OX40 agonist ivuxolimab in advanced cancers. Profiling relied on immunoSEQ multiplex PCR, and the TCRdb table lists in-frame clones only, not all of them. The sample lists roughly 120,000 clones, roughly 92% occurring once. The sample was CD4+ or CD8+ T cells sorted from blood, taken in a trial of the OX40 agonist ivuxolimab. These receptors came from an adult with an advanced solid tumor such as melanoma, head and neck, liver or kidney cancer.

The chain joins TRBV19 to TRBJ2-7, with D perhaps TRBD1 (5 bases). Trimming left V 1 base short and J 5 bases short, with 12 bases between. This CDR3 has 14 residues. Germline V CDR1 and CDR2: LNHDA, SQIVND (reference sequence). The CDR3, as DNA: TGTGCCAGTAGTATAGGGCGACAGAGGAACGAGCAGTACTTC. Its protein product is CASSIGRQRNEQYF.

The rearrangement uses TRBV6-5 and TRBJ2-7; tentative D call: TRBD1 (6 bases). CDR1 is MNHEY, CDR2 SVGAGI, per germline. V was clipped by 2 bases and J by 4 bases, with 12 bases between them. The CDR3 runs 14 residues. CDR3 coding DNA: TGTGCCAGCAGTTACGATAACAGGGAGTACGAGCAGTACTTC. This sequence encodes CASSYDNREYEQYF.

This chain links TRBV11-2 with TRBJ1-1, with no clear D. V was clipped by 1 base and J by 6 bases, with 12 bases between them. Per the germline V gene, CDR1 is SGHAT and CDR2 is FQNNGV. The CDR3 spans 14 residues. The CDR3 nucleotides are TGTGCCAGCAGCTTAGGGGGAGGGCGGGCTGAAGCTTTCTTT. Translating gives CASSLGGGRAEAFF.

For the CDR3, the DNA is TGCAGCGTGGGGGGGGGCAGCGACCAGGCTAATGAAAAACTGTTTTTT. As protein: CSVGGGSDQANEKLFF. The V gene is TRBV29-1, the J gene TRBJ1-4; possibly TRBD1 for D (6 bases). The germline V and J ends were trimmed by 6 bases and 3 bases, with 20 bases remaining between them. Looked up from germline, CDR1 is SQVTM and CDR2 is ANQGSEA. The CDR3 has 16 amino acids.

Points on this clone: Distinct nucleotide sequences in the sample also encode this CDR3. This chain joins TRBV19 and TRBJ2-2; 9 positions agree with TRBD1. This CDR3 is built from 14 residues. Germline assignment: CDR1 LNHDA and CDR2 SQIVND (reference sequence). V trimming: 1 base; J trimming: 6 bases; junction bases outside the gene matches: 0. DNA of the CDR3: TGTGCCAGTAGTATAGGACAGGGGGCCGGGGAGCTGTTTTTT. This encodes CASSIGQGAGELFF.

The chain couples TRBV19 to TRBJ2-7; D is perhaps TRBD2 (6 bases). V lost 6 bases, J lost 4 bases, and 16 bases lay in between. CDR1 LNHDA and CDR2 SQIVND come from the germline V gene (reference sequence). This CDR3 is 14 amino acids long. The CDR3 sequence is CASRGGAPRYEQYF. The CDR3 region has the DNA TGTGCCAGTAGAGGCGGGGCTCCTAGATACGAGCAGTACTTC.

This clone showed up just a few times. The V gene is TRBV6-6, the J gene TRBJ1-5; 8 nucleotides match TRBD1. J was trimmed by 3 bases and V by 5 bases; bases with no gene match: 6. CDR1 is MNHNY and CDR2 is SVGAGI in the germline V gene (reference sequence). This CDR3 region has 15 residues. DNA of the CDR3: TGTGCCAGCAGTGTACCGACAGGGGACAATCAGCCCCAGCATTTT. This codes for CASSVPTGDNQPQHF.

The chain couples TRBV6-1 to TRBJ1-5, with D unresolved. The ends were cut back, 4 bases at V and 2 bases at J, with 12 bases in the middle. Germline V CDR1 and CDR2: MNHNS, SASEGT. The CDR3 has 15 residues. This CDR3 reads CASSAGFRGNQPQHF. CDR3 nucleotides: TGTGCCAGCAGTGCAGGTTTTAGGGGCAATCAGCCCCAGCATTTT.

The CDR3 is CASSLDRGGQETQYF. The CDR3 region has the DNA TGTGCCAGCAGCTTGGACAGGGGCGGTCAGGAGACCCAGTACTTC. V and J are TRBV11-2 and TRBJ2-5, with 9 positions matching TRBD1. The germline V gene has CDR1 SGHAT and CDR2 FQNNGV. This CDR3 is 15 amino acids long. V shed 3 bases, J shed 5 bases, and the junction held 7 bases outside the gene matches.

This sequence joins TRBV19 and TRBJ1-4; 9 bases line up with TRBD1. Per the germline V gene, CDR1 is LNHDA and CDR2 is SQIVND (reference sequence). With 6 bases clipped from V and 5 bases from J, the junction kept 7 bases outside the gene matches. The CDR3 is 15 residues long. Here the CDR3 reads CASSPRTGANEKLFF. The CDR3 DNA reads as TGTGCCAGTAGCCCCAGGACAGGGGCAAATGAAAAACTGTTTTTT. Variable domain in full (rest from reference TRBV19 and TRBJ1-4): DGGITQSPKYLFRKEGQNVTLSCEQNLNHDAMYWYRQDPGQGLRLIYYSQIVNDFQKGDIAEGYSVSREKKESFPLTVTSAQKNPTAFYLCASSPRTGANEKLFFGSGTQLSVL.

V usage is TRBV5-1 and J usage is TRBJ1-2; maybe TRBD1 (6 bases). This CDR3 has 15 amino acids. Germline loops: CDR1 SGHRS, CDR2 YFSETQ. Trimming left V 0 bases short and J 7 bases short, with 16 bases between. In DNA, the CDR3 is TGCGCCAGCAGCTTGGCCATTCAGGGGCAGAGTGGCTACACCTTC. Translating gives CASSLAIQGQSGYTF.

The J gene is TRBJ2-1, the V gene TRBV9; no clear D. Trimming shortened V by 0 bases and J by 2 bases, and 6 bases separated the two germline ends. In germline, CDR1 is SGDLS, CDR2 YYNGEE. This CDR3 is built from 14 residues. CDR3 coding DNA: TGTGCCAGCAGCGTAGGCAGGACCTACAATGAGCAGTTCTTC. Protein: CASSVGRTYNEQFF.

The chain uses TRBV10-2 and TRBJ1-2, with TRBD1 as a possible D gene (5 bases). The CDR3 contains 14 residues. CDR1 is WSHSY and CDR2 is SAAADI in the germline V gene. V was shortened by 6 bases and J by 0 bases, with 11 bases between the two germline ends. The CDR3 region is CASRFRESNYGYTF. The CDR3 DNA follows: TGCGCCAGCAGATTCAGGGAGTCTAACTATGGCTACACCTTC.

This sequence joins TRBV6-6 and TRBJ2-7; 8 bases map to TRBD1. J was trimmed by 0 bases and V by 7 bases; bases with no gene match: 11. This CDR3 region has 16 residues. CDR1 and CDR2 from the germline V gene are MNHNY and SVGAGI (reference sequence). As DNA, the CDR3 is TGTGCCAGCACACCCGGACAGGGCGCTACCTCCTACGAGCAGTACTTC. It is translated as CASTPGQGATSYEQYF.

The rearrangement uses TRBV2 and TRBJ1-3; no clear D. CDR1 and CDR2 (germline): SNHLY, FYNNEI. The CDR3 sequence is 14 residues long. V lost 1 base and J 0 bases, leaving 4 bases between the germline ends. CDR3 amino acids: CASSEGSSGNTIYF. The CDR3 DNA reads as TGTGCCAGCAGTGAAGGGAGCTCTGGAAACACCATATATTTT.